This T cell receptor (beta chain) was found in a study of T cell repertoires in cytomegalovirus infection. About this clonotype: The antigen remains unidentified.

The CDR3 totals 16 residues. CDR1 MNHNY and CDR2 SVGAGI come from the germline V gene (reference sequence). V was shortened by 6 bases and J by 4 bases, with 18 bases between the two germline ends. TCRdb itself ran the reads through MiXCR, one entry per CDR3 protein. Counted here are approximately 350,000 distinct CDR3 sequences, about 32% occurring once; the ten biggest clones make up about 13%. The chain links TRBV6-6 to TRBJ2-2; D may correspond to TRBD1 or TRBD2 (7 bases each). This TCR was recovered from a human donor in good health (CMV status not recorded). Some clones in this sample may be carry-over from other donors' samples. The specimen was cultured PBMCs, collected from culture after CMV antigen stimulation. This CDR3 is CASRSQGGLTTGELFF. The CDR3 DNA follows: TGTGCCAGCAGATCTCAGGGGGGGCTAACCACCGGGGAGCTGTTTTTT.